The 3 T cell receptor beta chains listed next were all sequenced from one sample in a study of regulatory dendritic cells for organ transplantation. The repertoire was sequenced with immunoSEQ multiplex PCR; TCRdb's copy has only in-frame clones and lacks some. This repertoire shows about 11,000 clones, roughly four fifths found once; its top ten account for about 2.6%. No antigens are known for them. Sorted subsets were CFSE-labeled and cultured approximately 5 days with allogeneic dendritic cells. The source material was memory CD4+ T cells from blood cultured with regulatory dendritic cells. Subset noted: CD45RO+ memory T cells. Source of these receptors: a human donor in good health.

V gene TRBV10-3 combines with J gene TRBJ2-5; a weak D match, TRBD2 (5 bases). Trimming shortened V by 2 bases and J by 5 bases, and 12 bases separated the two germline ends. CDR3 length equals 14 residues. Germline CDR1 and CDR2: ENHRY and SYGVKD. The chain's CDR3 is CAISETQREETQYF. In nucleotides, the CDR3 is TGTGCCATCAGTGAGACACAGAGGGAGGAGACCCAGTACTTC.

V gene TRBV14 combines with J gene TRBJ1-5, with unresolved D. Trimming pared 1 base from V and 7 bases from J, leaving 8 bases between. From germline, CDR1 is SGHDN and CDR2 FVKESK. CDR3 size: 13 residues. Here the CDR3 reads CASSQGQAQPQHF. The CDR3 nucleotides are TGTGCCAGCAGCCAAGGGCAGGCGCAGCCCCAGCATTTT.

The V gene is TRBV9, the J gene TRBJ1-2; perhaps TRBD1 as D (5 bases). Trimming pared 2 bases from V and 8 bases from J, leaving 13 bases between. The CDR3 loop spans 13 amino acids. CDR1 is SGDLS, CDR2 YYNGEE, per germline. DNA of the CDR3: TGTGCCAGCAGCGTTGGTCCCACAGGAGGCTACACCTTC. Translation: CASSVGPTGGYTF.